The rows below give T cell receptor beta chains drawn from one sample of a study of shared clonotypes between healthy human individuals. Clones were read by immunoSEQ multiplex PCR, and TCRdb kept only the in-frame ones, dropping some. The table shows millions of clones, with just under 95% occurring only once. The sequenced material came from naive CD8+ T cells sorted from blood. These receptor sequences come from a man between 18 and 29 years old in good health. CDR3s include the opening cysteine and the closing phenylalanine or tryptophan.

J gene: TRBJ1-2; V gene: TRBV6-5; CDR3 protein: CASSYSGQGTNYGYTF
J gene: TRBJ2-1; V gene: TRBV5-4; CDR3 protein: CASTDSYNEQFF
J gene: TRBJ2-5; V gene: TRBV4-3; CDR3 protein: CASSQHPSSGGETQYF
J gene: TRBJ2-7; V gene: TRBV5-4; CDR3 protein: CASSLNGRGLSEQYF
J gene: TRBJ2-1; V gene: TRBV4-1; CDR3 protein: CASSQVSPVNNEQFF
J gene: TRBJ2-7; V gene: TRBV19; CDR3 protein: CASSMLAGARDPYEQYF
J gene: TRBJ1-2; V gene: TRBV6-5; CDR3 protein: CASRPPVQGTYGYTF
J gene: TRBJ2-1; V gene: TRBV18; CDR3 protein: CASSLENNEQFF
J gene: TRBJ1-4; V gene: TRBV19; CDR3 protein: CASSYGETDEKLFF
J gene: TRBJ2-5; V gene: TRBV6-5; CDR3 protein: CASSYSSGRAETQYF
J gene: TRBJ2-7; V gene: TRBV9; CDR3 protein: CASSPGTRTYEQYF
J gene: TRBJ2-2; V gene: TRBV5-6; CDR3 protein: CASSLAPGNGELFF
J gene: TRBJ1-1; V gene: TRBV30; CDR3 protein: CAWGPWTEAFF
J gene: TRBJ2-1; V gene: TRBV5-1; CDR3 protein: CASSLEGPYSYNEQFF
J gene: TRBJ1-1; V gene: TRBV6-1; CDR3 protein: CASTPDRGGGEAFF
J gene: TRBJ2-7; V gene: TRBV7-9; CDR3 protein: CASSLVTAYEQYF
J gene: TRBJ2-1; V gene: TRBV7-6; CDR3 protein: CASSLLAGVKNEQFF
J gene: TRBJ2-2; V gene: TRBV9; CDR3 protein: CASSVTDLGSGTGELFF
J gene: TRBJ2-7; V gene: TRBV27; CDR3 protein: CASSGTGFYEQYF
J gene: TRBJ2-7; V gene: TRBV5-8; CDR3 protein: CASSVDGLSYEQYF
J gene: TRBJ2-7; V gene: TRBV6-1; CDR3 protein: CASSVELAGGMSSYEQYF
J gene: TRBJ1-1; V gene: TRBV25-1; CDR3 protein: CASSEPREGAASNTEAFF
J gene: TRBJ2-7; V gene: TRBV6-5; CDR3 protein: CASSDTGQGYEQYF
J gene: TRBJ1-5; V gene: TRBV5-8; CDR3 protein: CASSFRQLNQPQHF
J gene: TRBJ2-7; V gene: TRBV11-2; CDR3 protein: CASSPRAGTSVMEGYEQYF
J gene: TRBJ2-7; V gene: TRBV6-6; CDR3 protein: CASTGINYEQYF
J gene: TRBJ2-2; V gene: TRBV9; CDR3 protein: CASSAPGGSDTGELFF
J gene: TRBJ2-3; V gene: TRBV10-3; CDR3 protein: CAISDYDTDTQYF
J gene: TRBJ1-2; V gene: TRBV13; CDR3 protein: CASSLGQGVNGYTF
J gene: TRBJ2-5; V gene: TRBV6-1; CDR3 protein: CASSGRGRLTSYQETQYF
J gene: TRBJ2-7; V gene: TRBV6-7; CDR3 protein: CASSYSAEQYF
J gene: TRBJ2-3; V gene: TRBV19; CDR3 protein: CASSMGTDTQYF
J gene: TRBJ2-7; V gene: TRBV29-1; CDR3 protein: CSVEGTEAGGYEQYF
J gene: TRBJ2-7; V gene: TRBV5-8; CDR3 protein: CASSTPTLAFSYEQYF
J gene: TRBJ2-7; V gene: TRBV7-6; CDR3 protein: CASSLSGSLSYEQYF
J gene: TRBJ1-2; V gene: TRBV4-1; CDR3 protein: CASSQDVGPWGYTF
J gene: TRBJ2-1; V gene: TRBV30; CDR3 protein: CAWSSPIREGNEQFF
J gene: TRBJ1-2; V gene: TRBV6-5; CDR3 protein: CASSQDRVGYTF
J gene: TRBJ1-1; V gene: TRBV7-9; CDR3 protein: CASSSAGNPTEAFF
J gene: TRBJ1-6; V gene: TRBV9; CDR3 protein: CASSVGGTGYNSPLHF
J gene: TRBJ1-3; V gene: TRBV30; CDR3 protein: CAWSEEATGNTIYF
J gene: TRBJ2-3; V gene: TRBV5-6; CDR3 protein: CASSPSSPDTQYF
J gene: TRBJ2-2; V gene: TRBV9; CDR3 protein: CASSVGQSTGELFF
J gene: TRBJ1-2; V gene: TRBV27; CDR3 protein: CASSLTGTGGNYGYTF
J gene: TRBJ2-7; V gene: TRBV6-5; CDR3 protein: CASSYSSQGSSYEQYF
J gene: TRBJ2-7; V gene: TRBV10-3; CDR3 protein: CAISDDRYEQYF
J gene: TRBJ2-2; V gene: TRBV11-2; CDR3 protein: CASSLVAGGTGELFF
J gene: TRBJ2-3; V gene: TRBV5-6; CDR3 protein: CASNPLIEDTQYF
J gene: TRBJ2-7; V gene: TRBV29-1; CDR3 protein: CSVEDRAYEQYF
J gene: TRBJ2-7; V gene: TRBV7-9; CDR3 protein: CASSPRTAVDEQYF
J gene: TRBJ2-5; V gene: TRBV11-2; CDR3 protein: CASSLTGGRGTQYF
J gene: TRBJ2-5; V gene: TRBV11-2; CDR3 protein: CASSFPGGSQETQYF
J gene: TRBJ1-1; V gene: TRBV6-6; CDR3 protein: CASSYDPNRRAEAFF
J gene: TRBJ2-3; V gene: TRBV4-1; CDR3 protein: CASSQEWGGADTQYF
J gene: TRBJ1-2; V gene: TRBV27; CDR3 protein: CASSLSRGTYGYTF
J gene: TRBJ2-7; V gene: TRBV4-1; CDR3 protein: CASSPGQGGYEQYF
J gene: TRBJ2-1; V gene: TRBV27; CDR3 protein: CASRWGTGGAGNEQFF
J gene: TRBJ1-1; V gene: TRBV12-5; CDR3 protein: CASGSHQGADTEAFF
J gene: TRBJ2-1; V gene: TRBV6-6; CDR3 protein: CASSLSGRTDNEQFF